The entry that follows covers one T cell receptor (beta chain) sequence. Its cognate antigen is unknown. This CDR3 spans 13 amino acids. Germline lookup yields CDR1 SGHTA and CDR2 FQGNSA. V gave up 2 bases and J gave up 4 bases, with 6 bases separating them. This PCR relied on a set of 60 Vbeta primers and 13 Jbeta primers. Data came from immunoSEQ multiplex PCR; TCRdb stores just in-frame clones and leaves some out. The table includes over 95,000 clones, over 65% detected once. This sample is drawn from a study of cytomegalovirus exposure and HLA in healthy donors. The study, taken as a whole, reports: Researchers reported in a later analysis that common viral pathogens appeared linked to several top clusters. In an earlier analysis, productive rearrangement rates for most beta V segments clustered near 87% or 30%.

V gene TRBV7-2 combines with J gene TRBJ2-1; D is undetermined. Sample: PBMCs. The receptor comes from a female donor in good health and CMV-seronegative. CDR3: CASSLSGYNEQFF. The CDR3 DNA sequence: TGTGCCAGCAGCTTATCCGGTTACAATGAGCAGTTCTTC.